This TCR beta chain was identified in a study of identical twins. Study observations and caveats: Conclusions were drawn cross-sectionally by statistical analysis, without following the same donors. Out-of-frame beta chain sequences displayed weaker excess sharing between twins. A lower insertion count was a feature of abundant cord blood beta clonotypes, with no such feature in memory repertoires.

Trimming shortened V by 1 base and J by 8 bases, and 8 bases separated the two germline ends. Per germline, CDR1 KGHDR and CDR2 SFDVKD. This CDR3 contains 13 residues. As for this clonotype: The antigen remains unidentified.

TCRdb fed the 5' RACE reads into MiXCR, producing one record per CDR3 protein. The sample has about 390,000 distinct CDR3 sequences; 8.5% to 10% are singletons. Healthy Caucasians, and only they, were the donors. Sequenced: naive T cells sorted from blood. The clonotype originates from a woman aged 50 to 65 in good health. The V call is TRBV24-1, the J call TRBJ2-4; maybe TRBD2 (5 bases). Here the CDR3 reads CATSDFFGDIQYF. DNA for the CDR3: TGTGCCACCAGTGATTTCTTCGGGGACATTCAGTACTTC.